The 25 T cell receptor beta chains given below trace back to one sample, sequenced in a study of regulatory T cells in long-lasting Graves disease. The time point here: newly diagnosed GD, antithyroid drugs for less than 3 months. PBMC-derived RNA was used for the TCR library. Construction of the TCR beta libraries employed iRepertoire HTBI primers in conjunction with Arm-PCR of CDR3 regions. TCRdb ran MiXCR on the multiplex PCR reads and lists one entry per CDR3 protein. The sample consists of about 220,000 distinct CDR3 sequences, approximately 18% of them appearing once. The same sample was also studied in work on T cells in Graves' hyperthyroidism and ophthalmopathy.

Sequencing used peripheral blood mononuclear cells (PBMCs), obtained at new diagnosis, from a patient treated with antithyroid drugs. Every receptor here comes from a woman aged 25 to 39 with Graves disease.

The genes are TRBV13 and TRBJ2-2; 8 bases fit TRBD1. Germline V gives CDR1 PRHDT, CDR2 FYEKMQ (reference sequence). The V and J ends lost 5 bases and 0 bases, in that order; junction bases with no gene match: 5. The CDR3 totals 16 residues. The CDR3 loop reads CASSGDRPANTGELFF. The CDR3, as DNA: TGTGCCAGCAGCGGGGACAGGCCCGCGAACACCGGGGAGCTGTTTTTT. The full variable domain, with the rest looked up from reference TRBV13 and TRBJ2-2, is AAGVIQSPRHLIKEKRETATLKCYPIPRHDTVYWYQQGPGQDPQFLISFYEKMQSDKGSIPDRFSAQQFSDYHSELNMSSLELGDSALYFCASSGDRPANTGELFFGEGSRLTVL.

This clonotype has ten or more counts. V is TRBV6-1 and J is TRBJ2-2, with 7 positions matching TRBD1. The germline gives CDR1 MNHNS, CDR2 SASEGT. This CDR3 has 15 residues. The junction had 13 bases not matched to a gene; V was cut back by 8 bases and J by 7 bases. In DNA, the CDR3 is TGTGCCAGCTTGGGGTTAGGACAGGAAGGCGGGGAGCTGTTTTTT. Its translation: CASLGLGQEGGELFF.

This clonotype was observed many times. The chain recombines TRBV6-1 with TRBJ1-4; D is uncertain. CDR1 is MNHNS, CDR2 SASEGT, per germline. The CDR3 spans 13 residues. V was cut by 7 bases and J by 7 bases, with 13 bases left in between. CDR3 nucleotide sequence: TGTGCCAGCATTGGAGGGTTCGGTGAAAAACTGTTTTTT. Amino acids: CASIGGFGEKLFF.

This clonotype was seen ten or more times. CDR3 amino acids: CATSRDQSGVDQPQHF. The CDR3 DNA reads TGTGCCACCAGCAGAGATCAGTCAGGTGTCGATCAGCCCCAGCATTTT. V gene TRBV15 combines with J gene TRBJ1-5; D is uncertain. From germline, CDR1 is LNHNV and CDR2 YYDKDF (reference sequence). The ends were cut back, 0 bases at V and 5 bases at J, with 14 bases in the middle. This CDR3 has 16 amino acids.

This clonotype came up a few times. The chain carries TRBV6-4 and TRBJ1-2; the match to TRBD1 covers 8 bases. The germline gives CDR1 MRHNA, CDR2 SNTAGT. The V and J ends lost 6 bases and 6 bases, in that order; junction bases with no gene match: 6. There are 13 residues in the CDR3. DNA for the CDR3: TGTGCCAGCAGGGAGACAGGGGATAATGGCTACACCTTC. Its protein is CASRETGDNGYTF.

This clonotype was counted ten times or more. J is TRBJ1-2 and V is TRBV7-2; D might be TRBD1 (6 bases). CDR1 SGHTA and CDR2 FQGNSA come from the germline V gene. The CDR3 has 16 amino acids. Trimming removed 1 base at V and 0 bases at J, with 12 bases between. CDR3 sequence (DNA): TGTGCCAGCAGCTTAGTTCCACAGGGACCTAACTATGGCTACACCTTC. This gives the protein CASSLVPQGPNYGYTF.

The rearrangement links TRBV2 to TRBJ1-3, with a possible D match to TRBD1 (6 bases). V was cut by 3 bases and J by 0 bases, with 12 bases left in between. CDR1 SNHLY and CDR2 FYNNEI come from the germline V gene. This CDR3 is built from 16 residues. This CDR3 is CASSDDRSSSGNTIYF. The CDR3 DNA reads TGTGCCAGCAGTGATGACAGGTCTTCCTCTGGAAACACCATATATTTT. The full variable domain, its missing parts supplied by reference TRBV2 and TRBJ1-3, is EPEVTQTPSHQVTQMGQEVILRCVPISNHLYFYWYRQILGQKVEFLVSFYNNEISEKSEIFDDQFSVERPDGSNFTLKIRSTKLEDSAMYFCASSDDRSSSGNTIYFGEGSWLTVV.

This clonotype was detected many times. The rearrangement links TRBV20-1 to TRBJ1-4; no clear D. The CDR3 is 13 residues long. Trimming stripped 4 bases from V and 0 bases from J, with 6 bases between. The germline CDR1 and CDR2 sequences are DFQATT and SNEGSKA (reference sequence). CDR3 DNA: TGCAGTGCTATCAGTGCAACTAATGAAAAACTGTTTTTT. This sequence encodes CSAISATNEKLFF.

In this sample, this clonotype turned up a few times. The CDR3 DNA reads TGTGCCAGTAGTTCAAAAACAGGGGCGGTCTACAATGAGCAGTTCTTC. It specifies CASSSKTGAVYNEQFF. V is TRBV19 and J is TRBJ2-1, with 7 bases that match TRBD1. This CDR3 comprises 16 residues. In germline, CDR1 is LNHDA, CDR2 SQIVND (reference sequence). V shed 5 bases and J 3 bases; nucleotides not matched to a gene: 10.

At least ten counts were recorded for this clonotype. The chain carries TRBV20-1 and TRBJ2-5; 9 nucleotides agree with TRBD1. Germline CDR1 is DFQATT and CDR2 is SNEGSKA (reference sequence). The CDR3 runs to 13 residues. V was clipped by 4 bases and J by 4 bases; unmatched bases: 4. The CDR3 DNA reads as TGCAGTGCTACAACAGGGGGCCCAGAGACCCAGTACTTC. This sequence encodes CSATTGGPETQYF.

This clonotype showed up just a few times. V and J are TRBV15 and TRBJ1-5, with D perhaps TRBD1 (5 bases). Germline V CDR1 and CDR2: LNHNV, YYDKDF (reference sequence). The CDR3 consists of 15 residues. With 1 base removed from V and 7 bases from J, the gap between germline ends came to 14 bases. CDR3 sequence (DNA): TGTGCCACCAGCAGAGGGGGCGGGGGTTACCAGCCCCAGCATTTT. Translated: CATSRGGGGYQPQHF.

This clonotype was picked up many times. The chain employs TRBV3-1 and TRBJ2-7, with 9 bases identical to TRBD1. The V gene end was trimmed by 3 bases and the J gene end by 9 bases; junction bases not matched to a gene: 12. The CDR3 length is 15 residues. The germline V gene encodes CDR1 LGHDT and CDR2 YNNKEL (reference sequence). CDR3 loop: CASSHPGQGFAGQYF. In nucleotides, the CDR3 is TGTGCCAGCAGCCATCCGGGACAGGGCTTCGCTGGGCAGTACTTC.

The CDR3 DNA follows: TGTGCCAGCAGCCAAGATGGGGTCACCGGGGAGCTGTTTTTT. This gives the protein CASSQDGVTGELFF. V usage is TRBV3-1 and J usage is TRBJ2-2; D unclear. Germline lookup yields CDR1 LGHDT and CDR2 YNNKEL (reference sequence). The germline V and J ends were trimmed by 0 bases and 4 bases, with 6 bases remaining between them. This CDR3 comprises 14 residues.

Worth noting for this clonotype: A far larger clone is a single base away, which makes a read error likely. The chain is built from TRBV2 and TRBJ2-4, with TRBD2 as a possible D gene (5 bases). The J call may be mistaken, given a closer DNA end match to TRBJ2-3. This CDR3 contains 10 residues. CDR1 is SNHLY and CDR2 is FYNNEI in the germline V gene. Here the CDR3 DNA reads TGTGCCAGCACGAGGGATATGCAGTATTTT. Protein: CASTRDMQYF.

This clonotype was seen many times. The chain links TRBV6-2 or TRBV6-3 to TRBJ1-2; D is unresolved. Deletions cut 0 bases from V and 4 bases from J, with 15 bases between. CDR3 size: 16 residues. Germline loops: CDR1 MNHEY, CDR2 SVGEGT. In DNA form, the CDR3 reads TGTGCCAGCAGTTACTCGAGAAGGGTCCAGACCTATGGCTACACCTTC. It codes for CASSYSRRVQTYGYTF.

This clonotype appeared many times. V is TRBV13 and J is TRBJ2-3; D might be TRBD1 (5 bases). Trimming pared 0 bases from V and 2 bases from J, leaving 15 bases between. Germline values: CDR1 PRHDT, CDR2 FYEKMQ (reference sequence). There are 17 residues in the CDR3. CDR3 sequence reads: CASSLGGAGPATDTQYF. The CDR3 nucleotides read TGTGCCAGCAGCTTAGGAGGTGCAGGGCCAGCCACAGATACGCAGTATTTT. The full variable domain, in which reference TRBV13 and TRBJ2-3 provide the parts outside the CDR3, is AAGVIQSPRHLIKEKRETATLKCYPIPRHDTVYWYQQGPGQDPQFLISFYEKMQSDKGSIPDRFSAQQFSDYHSELNMSSLELGDSALYFCASSLGGAGPATDTQYFGPGTRLTVL.

This clonotype was observed at least ten times. The rearrangement joins TRBV15 to TRBJ2-2; D unclear. The germline V gene encodes CDR1 LNHNV and CDR2 YYDKDF (reference sequence). The V gene lost 0 bases and the J gene lost 6 bases, with 8 bases spanning the gap. The CDR3 has 14 residues. CDR3 sequence (DNA): TGTGCCACCAGCAGAGATATGCGTTCCGGGGAGCTGTTTTTT. It translates to CATSRDMRSGELFF.

V and J are TRBV4-2 and TRBJ2-6, with a weak D call TRBD1 (6 bases). CDR3 size: 17 residues. The V end was cut by 1 base, the J end by 1 base, with 11 bases between. Germline V gives CDR1 LGHNA, CDR2 YNFKEQ. CDR3 region: CASSQGQGPSGANVLTF. The CDR3 DNA follows: TGTGCCAGCAGCCAAGGGCAGGGGCCTTCTGGGGCCAACGTCCTGACTTTC.

This chain links TRBV28 with TRBJ2-2; TRBD2 agrees at 10 bases. This CDR3 has 14 residues. Germline values: CDR1 MDHEN, CDR2 SYDVKM. The junction had 4 bases not matched to a gene; V was cut back by 7 bases and J by 5 bases. CDR3 coding DNA: TGTGCCAGCAACCTAGCGGGAGCAACCGGGGAGCTGTTTTTT. The encoded protein is CASNLAGATGELFF.

This clonotype was recorded at least ten times. The V and J genes are TRBV28 and TRBJ1-4, with D tentatively TRBD1 (6 bases). From germline, CDR1 is MDHEN and CDR2 SYDVKM. The CDR3 extends over 16 amino acids. Trimming left V 6 bases short and J 6 bases short, with 20 bases between. CDR3 coding DNA: TGTGCCAGCAGACTAATCTCAGGGGCCGGGGATGAAAAACTGTTTTTT. Translated, it gives CASRLISGAGDEKLFF.

This clonotype was seen many times. This chain joins TRBV10-3 and TRBJ1-5, with TRBD1 matching 9 bases. The junction had 7 bases not matched to a gene; V was cut back by 3 bases and J by 1 base. Germline CDR1 ENHRY, CDR2 SYGVKD. There are 17 residues in the CDR3. In nucleotides, the CDR3 is TGTGCCATCAGTGAAAACAAGACAGGGGGAAGCAATCAGCCCCAGCATTTT. Translating gives CAISENKTGGSNQPQHF.

In this sample, this clonotype turned up many times. The gene calls are TRBV6-1 and TRBJ1-5; D remains unclear. Germline CDR1 and CDR2: MNHNS and SASEGT. Between the trimmed V and J ends, which lost 10 bases and 3 bases, there was a span of 19 bases. The CDR3 has 15 residues. The CDR3 here is CATQIQETYNQPQHF. DNA of the CDR3: TGTGCCACTCAAATCCAGGAAACTTACAATCAGCCCCAGCATTTT.

This clonotype has ten or more counts. The chain carries TRBV12-5 and TRBJ2-2; D may be TRBD2 (5 bases). The CDR3 is made up of 15 amino acids. Germline values: CDR1 LGHNT, CDR2 FRNRAP. V lost 3 bases, J lost 5 bases, and 13 bases lay in between. DNA of the CDR3: TGTGCTAGTGGTTTCTCCGGGGTGGGGACCGGGGAGCTGTTTTTT. This gives the protein CASGFSGVGTGELFF.

The V call is TRBV20-1, the J call TRBJ1-3; D perhaps matches TRBD1 (5 bases). V was clipped by 1 base and J by 4 bases, with 8 bases between them. CDR3 size: 13 residues. From germline, CDR1 is DFQATT and CDR2 SNEGSKA (reference sequence). CDR3 amino acids: CSARVDTGNTIYF. In DNA, the CDR3 is TGCAGTGCTAGAGTGGACACCGGAAACACCATATATTTT.

The rearrangement links TRBV29-1 to TRBJ2-2; possible D gene TRBD2, 5 bases. Deletions cut 5 bases from V and 1 base from J, with 11 bases between. The CDR3 contains 14 residues. Germline values: CDR1 SQVTM, CDR2 ANQGSEA. The CDR3 DNA reads TGCAGCGTTTGGGTCGCGGGGAACACCGGGGAGCTGTTTTTT. Translating it yields CSVWVAGNTGELFF.